This T cell receptor (beta chain) was observed in a study of T cell repertoires in cytomegalovirus infection. Study details: Indications came from public TCR beta signatures; they pointed to CMV infection and to a matching HLA type. Points from the study as a whole: Of the TCR beta families, the public ones yielded a cumulative frequency that identified carriers of CMV plus the relevant HLA. Ex vivo, HLA-C-restricted CMV-specific TCR beta clonotypes prevailed over the rest of the response.

The germline V gene encodes CDR1 SGHVS and CDR2 FNYEAQ. V lost 6 bases to trimming and J lost 6 bases, with 5 bases between them. CDR3 length: 11 residues. Turning to this clonotype: Its antigen is currently unknown.

In TCRdb, the reads were re-called with MiXCR into one record per CDR3 protein. The sample holds some 120,000 distinct CDR3 sequences, around 9.1% seen once. V gene TRBV7-6 combines with J gene TRBJ2-2; no clear D. This TCR derives from a human donor in good health (CMV status not recorded). Some clones in this sample may be carry-over from other donors' samples. The sample was PBMCs, sequenced either directly or after in vitro stimulation (not recorded which). The CDR3 DNA reads as TGTGCCAGCAGGCTAGCCGGGGAGCTGTTTTTT. This sequence encodes CASRLAGELFF.